The 26 T cell receptor beta chains below were found in one sample sequenced in a study of OX40 agonist ivuxolimab in advanced cancers. Using immunoSEQ multiplex PCR, the repertoire was profiled, and TCRdb retains in-frame clones only, with some absent. The sample has 46,000 or so clones; 75% to 80% are singletons. Sequences were derived from CD4+ or CD8+ T cells sorted from blood, sampled in a trial of the OX40 agonist ivuxolimab. These receptors originate from an adult with an advanced solid tumor such as melanoma, head and neck, liver or kidney cancer.

This chain connects TRBV15 to TRBJ2-5; D could derive from TRBD1 or TRBD2 (5 bases each). In germline, CDR1 is LNHNV, CDR2 YYDKDF (reference sequence). V shed 6 bases and J shed 3 bases, with 11 bases lying between them. The CDR3 length is 13 residues. CDR3 coding DNA: TGTGCCACCAGTCTCGGGGCTGAAGAGACCCAGTACTTC. This gives the protein CATSLGAEETQYF.

The chain is built from TRBV28 and TRBJ1-5, with D unclear. The germline CDR1 and CDR2 sequences are MDHEN and SYDVKM. V lost 2 bases and J lost 9, with 8 bases in between. The CDR3 totals 12 residues. In nucleotides, the CDR3 is TGTGCCAGCAGTTTACCTACGGGGCCCCAGCATTTT. Translating it yields CASSLPTGPQHF.

The rearrangement links TRBV5-4 to TRBJ2-4; tentatively, D is TRBD1 (6 bases). CDR3 length: 15 residues. The V end lost 4 bases, the J end lost 2 bases, and 13 bases lay between the germline ends. Germline V lookup: CDR1 SGHNT, CDR2 YYREEE (reference sequence). CDR3 nucleotide sequence: TGTGCCAGCAGCGGATCTACAGGGACCAAAAACATTCAGTACTTC. As protein: CASSGSTGTKNIQYF.

The chain uses TRBV2 and TRBJ1-2; D unresolved. The CDR3 spans 12 residues. Deletions cut 2 bases from V and 5 bases from J, with 6 bases between. Germline values: CDR1 SNHLY, CDR2 FYNNEI. CDR3 nucleotide sequence: TGTGCCAGCAGTGAAAGTGCTTATGGCTACACCTTC. Translated: CASSESAYGYTF.

The chain is built from TRBV5-1 and TRBJ2-7, with D possibly being TRBD1 or TRBD2 (5 bases each). This CDR3 comprises 17 residues. Between the trimmed V and J ends, which lost 3 bases and 1 base, there was a span of 20 bases. CDR1 and CDR2 (germline): SGHRS, YFSETQ. The chain's CDR3 is CASSSLVRGAGSYEQYF. Here the CDR3 DNA reads TGCGCCAGCAGCTCCCTCGTTCGAGGGGCAGGGTCCTACGAGCAGTACTTC.

This chain links TRBV6-5 with TRBJ2-7, with 8 positions matching TRBD1. The CDR3 covers 11 residues. Germline V CDR1 and CDR2: MNHEY, SVGAGI. Trimming took 9 bases from V and 3 from J; bases not matched to a gene: 1. The chain's CDR3 is CASGQGYEQYF. In nucleotides, the CDR3 is TGTGCCAGTGGACAGGGCTACGAGCAGTACTTC.

The sample holds one count of this clone. The chain employs TRBV6-5 and TRBJ2-7; 11 bases fit TRBD2. CDR1 and CDR2 (germline): MNHEY, SVGAGI. The V segment lost 4 bases and the J segment 2 bases; nucleotides outside the gene matches: 4. CDR3 size: 15 residues. The DNA of the CDR3 is TGTGCCAGCAGTTCCTTGGGACTAGCGGCCTACGAGCAGTACTTC. Translation: CASSSLGLAAYEQYF.

This clone has only a few counts. This chain uses TRBV19 with TRBJ1-5, with unresolved D. V shed 4 bases and J shed 4 bases, with 8 bases lying between them. The CDR3 has 13 amino acids. Germline lookup yields CDR1 LNHDA and CDR2 SQIVND (reference sequence). CDR3 in amino acids: CASSRRGNQPQHF. The CDR3 DNA follows: TGTGCCAGTAGTAGACGAGGAAATCAGCCCCAGCATTTT.

The rearrangement links TRBV6-1 to TRBJ2-3, with 13 positions matching TRBD2. There are 18 residues in the CDR3. The V segment lost 4 bases and the J segment 3 bases; nucleotides outside the gene matches: 10. Germline V lookup: CDR1 MNHNS, CDR2 SASEGT. CDR3 amino acids: CASSAGTSGIVSTDTQYF. As DNA, the CDR3 is TGTGCCAGCAGTGCCGGGACTAGCGGGATTGTGTCAACAGATACGCAGTATTTT.

This clone has a handful of counts. This sequence joins TRBV5-4 and TRBJ1-2, with no clear D. Deletions cut 0 bases from V and 4 bases from J, with 4 bases between. CDR1 and CDR2 (germline): SGHNT, YYREEE (reference sequence). The CDR3 consists of 12 residues. The CDR3 loop reads CASSLDSYGYTF. DNA for the CDR3: TGTGCCAGCAGCTTGGACAGCTATGGCTACACCTTC.

The J gene is TRBJ2-1, the V gene TRBV2, with 9 bases lining up with TRBD2. This CDR3 region has 13 residues. Per germline, CDR1 SNHLY and CDR2 FYNNEI. The V gene end was trimmed by 3 bases and the J gene end by 10 bases; junction bases not matched to a gene: 4. CDR3 in DNA: TGTGCCAGCAGTGATGACAGCGGGGGGGAGCAGTTCTTC. It yields the protein CASSDDSGGEQFF. The full variable domain, its missing parts supplied by reference TRBV2 and TRBJ2-1, is EPEVTQTPSHQVTQMGQEVILRCVPISNHLYFYWYRQILGQKVEFLVSFYNNEISEKSEIFDDQFSVERPDGSNFTLKIRSTKLEDSAMYFCASSDDSGGEQFFGPGTRLTVL.

The J gene is TRBJ1-2, the V gene TRBV18, with 7 bases fitting TRBD1. Trimming took 1 base from V and 3 from J; bases not matched to a gene: 5. The CDR3 has 15 residues. The germline V gene has CDR1 KGHSH and CDR2 LQKENI. In DNA form, the CDR3 reads TGTGCCAGCTCACCACAGGGGGCCGGGGACTATGGCTACACCTTC. Amino acid sequence: CASSPQGAGDYGYTF. The full variable domain, rest sourced from reference TRBV18 and TRBJ1-2, is NAGVMQNPRHLVRRRGQEARLRCSPMKGHSHVYWYRQLPEEGLKFMVYLQKENIIDESGMPKERFSAEFPKEGPSILRIQQVVRGDSAAYFCASSPQGAGDYGYTFGSGTRLTVV.

This chain joins TRBV18 and TRBJ2-7; D ambiguous. Trimming shortened V by 3 bases and J by 0 bases, and 6 bases separated the two germline ends. CDR1 KGHSH and CDR2 LQKENI come from the germline V gene. This CDR3 is 13 amino acids long. CDR3: CASSPAVSYEQYF. CDR3 nucleotide sequence: TGTGCCAGCTCACCTGCAGTCTCCTACGAGCAGTACTTC.

This clone has more than one count but fewer than ten. The rearrangement links TRBV10-3 to TRBJ1-4, with no clear D. The V gene lost 7 bases and the J gene lost 1 base, with 7 bases spanning the gap. Germline-derived CDR1 and CDR2 are ENHRY and SYGVKD. The length of the CDR3 is 13 residues. The CDR3 nucleotides read TGTGCCATCAAGGCCGGAACTAATGAAAAACTGTTTTTT. Its translation: CAIKAGTNEKLFF.

This chain joins TRBV9 and TRBJ2-5, with a weak D call TRBD1 (6 bases). The CDR3 totals 16 residues. Germline V lookup: CDR1 SGDLS, CDR2 YYNGEE. V was pared by 3 bases and J by 1 base, with 16 bases between. In DNA form, the CDR3 reads TGTGCCAGCAGCGGATACCTGACAGGTTCCCAAGAGACCCAGTACTTC. Encoded protein: CASSGYLTGSQETQYF.

The chain is built from TRBV12-5 and TRBJ2-7; D ambiguous. V was pared by 3 bases and J by 7 bases, with 7 bases between. Germline V lookup: CDR1 LGHNT, CDR2 FRNRAP. The CDR3 sequence is 11 residues long. The CDR3 reads CASGLDGEQYF. In nucleotides, the CDR3 is TGTGCTAGTGGTTTAGATGGGGAGCAGTACTTC.

This chain links TRBV5-8 with TRBJ2-3, with a weak D call TRBD2 (6 bases). Trimming removed 3 bases at V and 1 base at J, with 15 bases between. This CDR3 region has 16 residues. CDR1 is SGHTS, CDR2 YDEGEE, per germline. The CDR3 here is CASSSGPAGRTDTQYF. The DNA for the CDR3 is TGTGCCAGCAGCTCCGGGCCTGCGGGACGCACAGATACGCAGTATTTT.

This rearrangement joins TRBV5-1 to TRBJ2-2, with a weak D call TRBD2 (6 bases). Trimming pared 2 bases from V and 2 bases from J, leaving 13 bases between. This CDR3 region has 16 residues. The V gene's germline CDR1 is SGHRS and CDR2 YFSETQ. CDR3 bases: TGCGCCAGCAGCTTAGGCCTAGCGACTAACACCGGGGAGCTGTTTTTT. Protein: CASSLGLATNTGELFF.

This chain links TRBV6-5 with TRBJ2-7; 7 bases are a match to TRBD1. The CDR3 spans 15 residues. The V gene's germline CDR1 is MNHEY and CDR2 SVGAGI. The V and J ends lost 4 bases and 5 bases, in that order; junction bases with no gene match: 11. For the CDR3, the DNA is TGTGCCAGCAGTTTAGGGGGTGAGGGGGCTGACGAGCAGTACTTC. Its protein is CASSLGGEGADEQYF.

The sample holds one count of this clone. This rearrangement joins TRBV19 to TRBJ2-1, with 7 bases identical to TRBD2. The CDR3 extends over 15 amino acids. V lost 9 bases to trimming and J lost 10 bases; unmatched junction nucleotides: 18. Germline CDR1 and CDR2: LNHDA and SQIVND (reference sequence). The CDR3 coding sequence is TGTGCCAGCCGAGGGTTTGGCGGGAGTCAGACCGAGCAGTTCTTC. It yields the protein CASRGFGGSQTEQFF.

This chain links TRBV7-3 with TRBJ2-3; TRBD2 matches at 12 bases. The length of the CDR3 is 16 residues. Trimming took 5 bases from V and 4 from J; bases not matched to a gene: 7. Germline lookup yields CDR1 SGHTA and CDR2 FQGTGA. In DNA form, the CDR3 reads TGTGCCAGCAGCCAGACTAGCGGGAGTAGGTCAGATACGCAGTATTTT. Translation gives CASSQTSGSRSDTQYF.

This sequence joins TRBV6-1 and TRBJ1-1; perhaps TRBD1 as D (5 bases). Germline CDR1 reads MNHNS; CDR2 reads SASEGT. Trimming removed 6 bases at V and 4 bases at J, with 15 bases between. The length of the CDR3 is 14 residues. The CDR3: CASSSLTGVTEAFF. CDR3 DNA sequence: TGTGCCAGCAGCTCTCTGACGGGGGTCACTGAAGCTTTCTTT.

The rearrangement joins TRBV6-5 to TRBJ2-1; 7 bases align to TRBD1. The CDR3 contains 15 residues. J lost 2 bases, V lost 4 bases, and 5 bases had no gene match. Germline V gives CDR1 MNHEY, CDR2 SVGAGI. CDR3: CASSSDGQAYNEQFF. The CDR3 coding sequence is TGTGCCAGCAGTTCAGACGGACAGGCCTACAATGAGCAGTTCTTC.

The V call is TRBV7-9, the J call TRBJ1-2; 11 bases align to TRBD1. The CDR3 runs to 15 residues. The V gene end was trimmed by 6 bases and the J gene end by 8 bases; junction bases not matched to a gene: 11. Looked up from germline, CDR1 is SEHNR and CDR2 is FQNEAQ (reference sequence). CDR3 residues: CASRPTGQGARGYTF. CDR3 bases: TGTGCCAGCAGACCCACCGGACAGGGGGCCAGAGGCTACACCTTC.

The V gene is TRBV30, the J gene TRBJ1-6; TRBD1 might be the D (5 bases). This CDR3 is built from 14 residues. Trimming took off 3 bases at V and 4 bases at J, with 10 bases between the two ends. CDR1 and CDR2 (germline): GTSNPN, SVGIG (reference sequence). The CDR3 DNA reads as TGTGCCTGGAGGACGGGACTTTATAATTCACCCCTCCACTTT. It is translated as CAWRTGLYNSPLHF.

CDR3 sequence reads: CASSSGQGRYYEQYF. DNA for the CDR3: TGCGCCAGCAGCAGCGGACAGGGCCGTTACTACGAGCAGTACTTC. This chain connects TRBV5-1 to TRBJ2-7; 8 bases line up with TRBD1. Germline-derived CDR1 and CDR2 are SGHRS and YFSETQ. The CDR3 has 15 residues. With V trimmed by 4 bases and J by 3 bases, 9 bases remained unmatched.